A single sample gave rise to the 10 T cell receptor beta chains below, sequenced in a study of long-term antiretroviral therapy in people with HIV. Survey level was the resolution at which the v3.0 immunoSEQ assay ran. TCRdb's copy holds only in-frame clones and misses some; the assay was immunoSEQ multiplex PCR. This repertoire shows about 30,000 clones, more than 80% found once; its top ten account for 5.5% to 8%. The sample here was unsorted PBMCs, taken 0.3 years after starting antiretroviral therapy. These receptors were collected from a man between 40 and 49 years old with HIV.

The rearrangement uses TRBV5-5 and TRBJ1-2; weak D call: TRBD1 (5 bases). V was cut by 6 bases and J by 0 bases, with 18 bases left in between. Germline-derived CDR1 and CDR2 are SGHKS and YYEKEE (reference sequence). This CDR3 comprises 16 residues. CDR3 protein: CASTKGTPGPNYGYTF. CDR3 DNA sequence: TGTGCCAGCACCAAAGGGACTCCTGGCCCTAACTATGGCTACACCTTC.

This sequence joins TRBV4-2 and TRBJ2-3; the match to TRBD2 covers 9 bases. The V segment lost 6 bases and the J segment 7 bases; nucleotides outside the gene matches: 14. The V gene's germline CDR1 is LGHNA and CDR2 YNFKEQ. The CDR3 totals 16 residues. The CDR3 protein is CASRPSGDVGGNTQYF. The CDR3 nucleotides read TGTGCCAGCAGACCTAGCGGGGACGTCGGCGGAAATACGCAGTATTTT.

The rearrangement uses TRBV7-8 and TRBJ2-7; TRBD2 agrees at 12 bases. Germline CDR1 is SGHVS and CDR2 is FQNEAQ. Germline trimming cut 4 bases from V and 6 bases from J; bases unmatched to any gene: 10. The CDR3 is 16 residues long. CDR3 sequence reads: CASSSRRLAGEGEQYF. The CDR3 DNA is TGTGCCAGCAGCTCCCGGAGACTAGCGGGGGAAGGCGAGCAGTACTTC. Based on the CDR3 plus reference TRBV7-8 and TRBJ2-7, the full variable domain is GAGVSQSPRYKVAKRGQDVALRCDPISGHVSLFWYQQALGQGPEFLTYFQNEAQLDKSGLPSDRFFAERPEGSVSTLKIQRTQQEDSAVYLCASSSRRLAGEGEQYFGPGTRLTVT.

The chain joins TRBV13 to TRBJ2-2, with a weak D call TRBD2 (6 bases). The length of the CDR3 is 15 residues. Germline-derived CDR1 and CDR2 are PRHDT and FYEKMQ (reference sequence). V was shortened by 2 bases and J by 5 bases, with 12 bases between the two germline ends. CDR3 bases: TGTGCCAGCAGCTTATTGACTAGTGATACCGGGGAGCTGTTTTTT. It encodes CASSLLTSDTGELFF.

V and J are TRBV18 and TRBJ1-5, with TRBD1 as a possible D gene (5 bases). CDR1 KGHSH and CDR2 LQKENI come from the germline V gene. This CDR3 spans 14 amino acids. Trimming removed 3 bases from V and 4 bases from J, with 10 bases in between. The CDR3 DNA reads TGTGCCAGCTCACCTGACAGTCCTAATCAGCCCCAGCATTTT. The encoded protein is CASSPDSPNQPQHF.

A few counts support this clone. The rearrangement joins TRBV6-1 to TRBJ2-7; no clear D. Germline V CDR1 and CDR2: MNHNS, SASEGT. Trimming pared 8 bases from V and 3 bases from J, leaving 11 bases between. CDR3 size: 12 residues. In DNA form, the CDR3 reads TGTGCCAGCTTAACAGCCAACTACGAGCAGTACTTC. This codes for CASLTANYEQYF.

The chain combines TRBV5-6 with TRBJ2-7; unclear D gene. This CDR3 has 16 amino acids. CDR1 and CDR2 from the germline V gene are SGHDT and YYEEEE. With 2 bases removed from V and 3 bases from J, the gap between germline ends came to 18 bases. The CDR3 is CASSFSHSLKLYEQYF. The CDR3, as DNA: TGTGCCAGCAGCTTTTCTCACAGCCTGAAGCTCTACGAGCAGTACTTC.

J is TRBJ2-1 and V is TRBV7-3; 8 positions agree with TRBD1. The V gene end was trimmed by 5 bases and the J gene end by 6 bases; junction bases not matched to a gene: 6. Germline V gene lookup returns CDR1 SGHTA and CDR2 FQGTGA. CDR3 length: 14 residues. This chain's CDR3 is CASSGGQAFNEQFF. CDR3 coding DNA: TGTGCCAGCAGCGGGGGACAGGCCTTCAATGAGCAGTTCTTC.

By proportion, this clone is medium-sized. The chain is built from TRBV6-4 and TRBJ2-3, with D tentatively TRBD1 (6 bases). The CDR3 runs 12 residues. V was pared by 3 bases and J by 10 bases, with 11 bases between. CDR1 and CDR2 (germline): MRHNA, SNTAGT. As DNA, the CDR3 is TGTGCCAGCAGTGAACAGGGAATAGCGCAGTATTTT. Its translation: CASSEQGIAQYF.

The chain joins TRBV19 to TRBJ1-5, with D possibly matching TRBD1 (5 bases). This CDR3 comprises 15 residues. The germline CDR1 and CDR2 sequences are LNHDA and SQIVND (reference sequence). V lost 4 bases, J lost 6 bases, and 16 bases lay in between. The CDR3 region has the DNA TGTGCCAGTAGTAACGGACAACCCGGGGCTCAGCCCCAGCATTTT. Protein product: CASSNGQPGAQPQHF. Looking up the rest from reference TRBV19 and TRBJ1-5 gives the full variable domain: DGGITQSPKYLFRKEGQNVTLSCEQNLNHDAMYWYRQDPGQGLRLIYYSQIVNDFQKGDIAEGYSVSREKKESFPLTVTSAQKNPTAFYLCASSNGQPGAQPQHFGDGTRLSIL.